This T cell receptor (delta chain) was observed in a study of gamma-delta T cells after stem cell transplantation. Germline V gives CDR1 GEAIGNYY, CDR2 EKD. The CDR3 has 18 residues. By share, this clone ranks as medium-sized. A far larger clone is just one base off, so this is likely a read error. Within the sample, other DNA sequences also encode this same CDR3. TCRdb re-processed the RT-PCR reads using CATT. This sample carries 1,300 or so delta-chain clones, roughly 2.1% of them seen once, and the ten largest clones take 55% to 65%. This sequence joins TRDV2 and TRDJ2; 7 positions agree with TRDD3. This sequence was found in a human donor. It is not recorded whose cells these are; they may come from a transplant donor. Sequenced material: gamma-delta T cells. The CDR3 sequence is CACDTLGATPSLTAQLFF. The CDR3 DNA reads TGTGCCTGCGACACTCTGGGGGCCACCCCCTCTTTGACAGCACAACTCTTCTTT.